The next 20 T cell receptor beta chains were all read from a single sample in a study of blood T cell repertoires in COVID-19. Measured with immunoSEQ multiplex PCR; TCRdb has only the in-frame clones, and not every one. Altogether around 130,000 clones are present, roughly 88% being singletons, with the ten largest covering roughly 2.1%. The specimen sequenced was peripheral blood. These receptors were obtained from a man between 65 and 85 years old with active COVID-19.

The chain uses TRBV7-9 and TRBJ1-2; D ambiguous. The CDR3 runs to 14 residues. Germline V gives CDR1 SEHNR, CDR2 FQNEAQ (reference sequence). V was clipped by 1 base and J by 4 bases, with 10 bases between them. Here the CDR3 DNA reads TGTGCCAGCAGCTTAGGGGGAGGTGGCTATGGCTACACCTTC. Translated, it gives CASSLGGGGYGYTF.

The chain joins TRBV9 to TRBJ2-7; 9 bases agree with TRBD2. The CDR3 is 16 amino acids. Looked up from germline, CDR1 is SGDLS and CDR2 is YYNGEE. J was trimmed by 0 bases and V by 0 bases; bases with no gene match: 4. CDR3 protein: CASSVDPAGGSYEQYF. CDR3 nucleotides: TGTGCCAGCAGCGTAGATCCAGCGGGAGGCTCCTACGAGCAGTACTTC.

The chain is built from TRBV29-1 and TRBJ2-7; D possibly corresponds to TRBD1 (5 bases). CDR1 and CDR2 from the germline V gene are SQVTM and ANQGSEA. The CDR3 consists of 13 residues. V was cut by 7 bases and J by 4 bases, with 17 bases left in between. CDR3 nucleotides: TGCAGCGCCCTAACAGGTTTCCAATACGAGCAGTACTTC. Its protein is CSALTGFQYEQYF.

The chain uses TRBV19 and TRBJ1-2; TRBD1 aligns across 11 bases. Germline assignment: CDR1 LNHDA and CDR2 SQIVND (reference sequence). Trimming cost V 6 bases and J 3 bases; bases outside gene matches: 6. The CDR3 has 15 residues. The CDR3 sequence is CASSQPGQGDYGYTF. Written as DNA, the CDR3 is TGTGCCAGTAGCCAACCGGGACAGGGGGACTATGGCTACACCTTC.

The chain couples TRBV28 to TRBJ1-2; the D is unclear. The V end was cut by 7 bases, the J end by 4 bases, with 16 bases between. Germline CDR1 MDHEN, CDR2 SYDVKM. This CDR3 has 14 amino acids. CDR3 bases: TGTGCCAGCACCTTGAGAGCGGGGTTCTATGGCTACACCTTC. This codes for CASTLRAGFYGYTF.

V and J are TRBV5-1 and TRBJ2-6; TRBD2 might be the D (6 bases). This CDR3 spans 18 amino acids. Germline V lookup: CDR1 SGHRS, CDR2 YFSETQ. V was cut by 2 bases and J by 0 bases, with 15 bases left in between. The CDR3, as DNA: TGCGCCAGCAGCTTTTCCTGGGACGGGAGCTCTGGGGCCAACGTCCTGACTTTC. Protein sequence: CASSFSWDGSSGANVLTF. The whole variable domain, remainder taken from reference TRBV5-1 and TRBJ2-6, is KAGVTQTPRYLIKTRGQQVTLSCSPISGHRSVSWYQQTPGQGLQFLFEYFSETQRNKGNFPGRFSGRQFSNSRSEMNVSTLELGDSALYLCASSFSWDGSSGANVLTFGAGSRLTVL.

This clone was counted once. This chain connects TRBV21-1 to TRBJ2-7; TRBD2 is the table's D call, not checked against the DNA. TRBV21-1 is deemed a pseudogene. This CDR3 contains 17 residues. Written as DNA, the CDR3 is TGTGCCAGCAGCAAAGGGTGGGAGGGGACGTCCTCCTACGAGCAGTACTTC. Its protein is CASSKGWEGTSSYEQYF.

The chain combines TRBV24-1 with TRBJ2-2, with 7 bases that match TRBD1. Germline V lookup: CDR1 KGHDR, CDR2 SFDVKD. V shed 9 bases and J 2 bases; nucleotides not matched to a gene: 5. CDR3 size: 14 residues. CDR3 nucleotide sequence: TGTGCCACCTCGAGGGGGCTAAACACCGGGGAGCTGTTTTTT. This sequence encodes CATSRGLNTGELFF.

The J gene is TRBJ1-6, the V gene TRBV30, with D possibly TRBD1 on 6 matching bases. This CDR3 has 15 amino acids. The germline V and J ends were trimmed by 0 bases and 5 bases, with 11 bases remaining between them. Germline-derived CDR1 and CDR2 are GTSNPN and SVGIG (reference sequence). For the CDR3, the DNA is TGTGCCTGGAGTGTACTGGACAGAGATAATTCACCCCTCCACTTT. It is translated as CAWSVLDRDNSPLHF.

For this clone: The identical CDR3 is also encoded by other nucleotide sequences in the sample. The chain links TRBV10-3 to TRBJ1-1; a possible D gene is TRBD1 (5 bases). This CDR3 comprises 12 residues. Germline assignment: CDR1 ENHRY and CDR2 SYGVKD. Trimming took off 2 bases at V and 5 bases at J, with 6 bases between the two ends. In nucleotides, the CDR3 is TGTGCCATCAGTGAGAGGGGAACTGAAGCTTTCTTT. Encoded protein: CAISERGTEAFF.

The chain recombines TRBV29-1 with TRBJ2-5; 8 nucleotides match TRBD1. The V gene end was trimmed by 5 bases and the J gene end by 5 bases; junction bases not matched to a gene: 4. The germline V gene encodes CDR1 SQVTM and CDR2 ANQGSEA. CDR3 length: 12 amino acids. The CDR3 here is CSVRQGAETQYF. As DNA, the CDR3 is TGCAGCGTTCGGCAGGGGGCCGAGACCCAGTACTTC.

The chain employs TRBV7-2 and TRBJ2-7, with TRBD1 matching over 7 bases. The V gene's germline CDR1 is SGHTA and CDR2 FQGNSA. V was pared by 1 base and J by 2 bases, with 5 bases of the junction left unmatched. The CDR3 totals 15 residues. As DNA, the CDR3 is TGTGCCAGCAGCTTAGGGCTGGGACAGACCTACGAGCAGTACTTC. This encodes CASSLGLGQTYEQYF.

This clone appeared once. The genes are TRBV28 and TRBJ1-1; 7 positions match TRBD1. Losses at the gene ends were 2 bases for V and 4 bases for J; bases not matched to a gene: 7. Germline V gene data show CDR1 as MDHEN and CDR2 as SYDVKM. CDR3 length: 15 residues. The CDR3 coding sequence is TGTGCCAGCAGTTTAGAAGACAGGGTGGCCACTGAAGCTTTCTTT. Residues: CASSLEDRVATEAFF.

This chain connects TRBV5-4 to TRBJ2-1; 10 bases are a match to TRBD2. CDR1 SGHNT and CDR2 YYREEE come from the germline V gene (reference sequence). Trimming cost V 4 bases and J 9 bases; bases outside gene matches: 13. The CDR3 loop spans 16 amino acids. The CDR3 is CASSPPSSGRFAEQFF. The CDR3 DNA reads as TGTGCCAGCAGCCCCCCGAGTAGCGGGAGGTTCGCTGAGCAGTTCTTC. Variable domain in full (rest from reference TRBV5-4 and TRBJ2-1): ETGVTQSPTHLIKTRGQQVTLRCSSQSGHNTVSWYQQALGQGPQFIFQYYREEENGRGNFPPRFSGLQFPNYSSELNVNALELDDSALYLCASSPPSSGRFAEQFFGPGTRLTVL.

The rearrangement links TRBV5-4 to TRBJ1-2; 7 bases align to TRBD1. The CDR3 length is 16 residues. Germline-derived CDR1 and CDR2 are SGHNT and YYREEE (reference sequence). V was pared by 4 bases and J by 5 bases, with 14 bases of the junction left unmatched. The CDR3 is CASSPDRVLYGYGYTF. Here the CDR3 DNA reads TGTGCCAGCAGCCCAGACAGGGTCTTATATGGGTATGGCTACACCTTC.

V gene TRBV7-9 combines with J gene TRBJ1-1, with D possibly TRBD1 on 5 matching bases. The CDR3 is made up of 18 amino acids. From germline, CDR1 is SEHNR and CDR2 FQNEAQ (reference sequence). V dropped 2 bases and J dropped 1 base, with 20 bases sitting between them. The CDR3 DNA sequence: TGTGCCAGCAGCTTAACGCCCTCCCCCGGGACTGGGAACACTGAAGCTTTCTTT. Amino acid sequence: CASSLTPSPGTGNTEAFF.

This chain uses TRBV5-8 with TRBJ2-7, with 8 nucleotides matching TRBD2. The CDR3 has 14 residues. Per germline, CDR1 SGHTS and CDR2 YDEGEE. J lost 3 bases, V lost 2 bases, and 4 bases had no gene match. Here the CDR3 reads CASSFRREVYEQYF. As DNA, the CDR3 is TGTGCCAGCAGCTTCAGGCGGGAGGTCTACGAGCAGTACTTC.

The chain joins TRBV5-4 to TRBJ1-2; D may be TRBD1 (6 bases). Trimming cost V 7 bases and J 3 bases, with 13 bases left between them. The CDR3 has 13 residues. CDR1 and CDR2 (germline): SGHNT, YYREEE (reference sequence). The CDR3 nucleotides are TGTGCCAGCTTCCTCAGGGGTTACTATGGCTACACCTTC. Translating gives CASFLRGYYGYTF.

The CDR3 sequence: CASSGTGTGFNQPQHF. Written as DNA, the CDR3 is TGCGCCAGCAGTGGCACCGGGACAGGGTTTAATCAGCCCCAGCATTTT. The V call is TRBV10-1, the J call TRBJ1-5, with TRBD1 matching over 9 bases. Germline values: CDR1 WNHNN, CDR2 SYGVQD (reference sequence). The CDR3 has 16 amino acids. V shed 4 bases and J 4 bases; nucleotides not matched to a gene: 8.

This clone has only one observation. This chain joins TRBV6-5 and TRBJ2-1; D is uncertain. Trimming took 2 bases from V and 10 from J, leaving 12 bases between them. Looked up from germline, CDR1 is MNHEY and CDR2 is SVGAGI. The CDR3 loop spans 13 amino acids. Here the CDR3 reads CASSYAILREQFF. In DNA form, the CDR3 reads TGTGCCAGCAGTTACGCAATACTTCGGGAGCAGTTCTTC.